This TCR beta chain comes out of a study of EBV T-cell therapy then PD-1 blockade in nasopharyngeal carcinoma. TCRdb's table, derived via immunoSEQ multiplex PCR, lists solely in-frame clones and lacks some. The table lists 22,000 or so clones, 82% of them singletons, with around 24% in the top ten. Trimming took 1 base from V and 5 from J, leaving 14 bases between them. Germline values: CDR1 LGHNA, CDR2 YSLEER. The CDR3 extends over 15 amino acids. Treatment specified: AdE1-LMPpoly-expanded autologous EBV-specific T-cell therapy followed by anti-PD-1 nivolumab. Note on this clone: Antigen specificity is unknown.

The V and J genes are TRBV4-3 and TRBJ2-5; TRBD2 might be the D (5 bases). The source of this sequence is a man aged 35 to 55 with nasopharyngeal carcinoma. The specimen comprised CD8+ T cells from blood, sampled at day -245 from a patient whose treatment included autologous EBV-specific T cells and nivolumab. CDR3 amino acids: CASSQVARVGETQYF. Here the CDR3 DNA reads TGCGCCAGCAGCCAAGTGGCGAGGGTGGGGGAGACCCAGTACTTC.